This TCR beta chain was sequenced for a study of T cells after yellow fever vaccination. Whole-study findings and limits: Most primary-vaccination clones recurred post-booster (roughly 96% CD4, around 88% CD8).

They built TCR cDNA with 5'RACE template switching, a step that put in a universal primer site and UMIs. TCRdb reprocessed the 5' RACE reads with MiXCR, giving one entry per CDR3 protein. The sample includes under 300,000 distinct CDR3 sequences, around 7% of them seen just once. The sample holds a few counts of this clonotype. What it recognizes is unknown. V lost 7 bases and J lost 5, with 15 bases in between. The CDR3 consists of 13 residues. Germline V lookup: CDR1 SGHTA, CDR2 FQGNSA. This clonotype was sampled from a man aged 25-45 years who received the YFV17D yellow fever vaccine. The chain joins TRBV7-2 to TRBJ2-7; D assignment may be TRBD1 or TRBD2 (5 bases each). Sequenced material: CD4+ T cells sorted from PBMCs, taken 15 days after the yellow fever booster vaccination. The CDR3 DNA sequence: TGTGCCAGCAACCGGGACCCCCGGGACGAGCAGTACTTC. Its protein product is CASNRDPRDEQYF.